This note documents a single TCR beta chain sequence. This record belongs to a study of T cell clusters in autoimmune cytopenias. Germline assignment: CDR1 MNHEY and CDR2 SVGAGI. The CDR3 totals 13 residues. Some 38,000 genome equivalents of blood DNA were amplified for TRB. TRB was amplified by touch-down multiplex PCR, primer pools A and B combined. No DNA is given; TCRdb re-called the multiplex PCR reads and lists each CDR3 protein once. The table for this sample gives about 2,700 distinct CDR3 sequences. In addition, the sample was reused for a study of T cell repertoires in aging, cancer and after chemotherapy. This second report adds: Chronic lymphocytic leukemia patients on fludarabine- or bendamustine-based regimens gave paired samples before and after chemotherapy.

V gene TRBV6-5 combines with J gene TRBJ1-5; the D call of TRBD1 rests on TCRdb alone, since no DNA is present to check it. This receptor was taken from a human donor with an autoimmune cytopenia or autoimmune hepatitis (not recorded which). Sequenced material: peripheral blood. The CDR3 is CASSRNRDQPQHF.